A single TCR beta chain is shown here with its context. This sample was taken from a study of blood T cell repertoires in COVID-19. The overall study: The United States, Italy and Spain were the sources of the acute and convalescent COVID-19 samples. T cells, B-cell-depleted T cells, or PBMCs supplied cDNA or gDNA.

This CDR3 region has 16 residues. Trimming took off 0 bases at V and 4 bases at J, with 13 bases between the two ends. Germline CDR1 is MNHEY and CDR2 is SVGAGI. Using immunoSEQ multiplex PCR, the repertoire was profiled, and TCRdb retains in-frame clones only, with some absent. Of approximately 50,000 clones in the sample, more than 75% were seen once. The source is a human donor in a cohort sampled during active COVID-19. The rearrangement uses TRBV6-5 and TRBJ1-3; D gene ambiguous. What was sequenced was peripheral blood. DNA of the CDR3: TGTGCCAGCAGTTACTCGTTTGGTCCCGGGGGAAACACCATATATTTT. Protein sequence: CASSYSFGPGGNTIYF.